The rows below give T cell receptor beta chains drawn from one sample of a study of blood T cell repertoires in COVID-19. Using immunoSEQ multiplex PCR, the repertoire was profiled, and TCRdb retains in-frame clones only, with some absent. The profile shows some 350,000 clones, about 90% of them singletons. Sequencing was done on a sample of peripheral blood. These receptors originate from a man in his late teens or twenties with active or convalescent COVID-19. Both conserved end residues are part of each CDR3. Fields, in order: clone size, D gene, CDR3 length, V gene, J gene, CDR3 protein, CDR3 DNA. The D gene is left open where the match is weak. Expanded clones get a size class; other rows say once, few or many, or leave the size out.

abundance: -; d_gene: -; len: 14; v_gene: TRBV9; j_gene: TRBJ1-1; CDR3aa: CASSGRPGNTEAFF; CDR3nt: TGTGCCAGCAGCGGGCGGCCTGGGAACACTGAAGCTTTCTTT
abundance: -; d_gene: TRBD2; len: 16; v_gene: TRBV29-1; j_gene: TRBJ2-3; CDR3aa: CSVGPGTRASTDTQYF; CDR3nt: TGCAGCGTTGGTCCCGGGACTAGGGCAAGCACAGATACGCAGTATTTT
abundance: once; d_gene: -; len: 14; v_gene: TRBV27; j_gene: TRBJ1-5; CDR3aa: CASSSAGGNQPQHF; CDR3nt: TGTGCCAGCAGTTCCGCGGGTGGCAATCAGCCCCAGCATTTT
abundance: -; d_gene: TRBD1; len: 18; v_gene: TRBV28; j_gene: TRBJ1-2; CDR3aa: CASSSHPGQGLRTYGYTF; CDR3nt: TGTGCCAGCAGTTCCCACCCGGGACAGGGGCTCCGTACCTATGGCTACACCTTC
abundance: -; d_gene: TRBD2; len: 16; v_gene: TRBV7-2; j_gene: TRBJ2-3; CDR3aa: CASSSPGLAGTDTQYF; CDR3nt: TGTGCCAGCAGCTCACCGGGACTAGCGGGCACAGATACGCAGTATTTT
abundance: -; d_gene: -; len: 13; v_gene: TRBV6-5; j_gene: TRBJ1-6; CDR3aa: CASRPRAGSPLHF; CDR3nt: TGTGCCAGCAGACCCAGGGCTGGGTCACCCCTCCACTTT
abundance: -; d_gene: -; len: 15; v_gene: TRBV24-1; j_gene: TRBJ1-1; CDR3aa: CATSDSQVGGTEAFF; CDR3nt: TGTGCCACCAGTGATTCACAGGTCGGTGGCACTGAAGCTTTCTTT
abundance: -; d_gene: TRBD1; len: 14; v_gene: TRBV27; j_gene: TRBJ1-5; CDR3aa: CASSTGTGNRPQHF; CDR3nt: TGTGCCAGCAGTACCGGGACAGGCAATCGGCCCCAGCATTTT
abundance: -; d_gene: -; len: 13; v_gene: TRBV7-8; j_gene: TRBJ1-4; CDR3aa: CASSQEGVEKLFF; CDR3nt: TGTGCCAGCAGTCAGGAGGGAGTTGAAAAACTGTTTTTT
abundance: -; d_gene: -; len: 15; v_gene: TRBV11-2; j_gene: TRBJ1-5; CDR3aa: CASSPGVGVNQPQHF; CDR3nt: TGTGCCAGCAGCCCGGGGGTAGGGGTCAATCAGCCCCAGCATTTT
abundance: -; d_gene: -; len: 16; v_gene: TRBV7-2; j_gene: TRBJ2-2; CDR3aa: CASSFSGVRNTGELFF; CDR3nt: TGTGCCAGCAGCTTCTCAGGTGTAAGGAACACCGGGGAGCTGTTTTTT
abundance: -; d_gene: TRBD1; len: 17; v_gene: TRBV19; j_gene: TRBJ2-7; CDR3aa: CASSIGGGPGGPYEQYF; CDR3nt: TGTGCCAGTAGTATAGGAGGGGGCCCAGGGGGCCCCTACGAGCAGTACTTC
abundance: -; d_gene: TRBD1; len: 15; v_gene: TRBV28; j_gene: TRBJ2-7; CDR3aa: CASIARGGQSYEQYF; CDR3nt: TGTGCCAGCATAGCGCGAGGGGGCCAATCCTACGAGCAGTACTTC
abundance: -; d_gene: -; len: 14; v_gene: TRBV24-1; j_gene: TRBJ2-3; CDR3aa: CATRGQLSTDTQYF; CDR3nt: TGTGCCACCAGAGGACAGCTTAGCACAGATACGCAGTATTTT
abundance: -; d_gene: TRBD2; len: 16; v_gene: TRBV3-1/TRBV3-2; j_gene: TRBJ2-1; CDR3aa: CASSPTIAGTYNEQFF; CDR3nt: TGTGCCAGCAGCCCAACGATAGCGGGAACCTACAATGAGCAGTTCTTC
abundance: -; d_gene: TRBD1; len: 14; v_gene: TRBV5-4; j_gene: TRBJ1-6; CDR3aa: CASRKDRGDSPLHF; CDR3nt: TGTGCCAGCAGGAAGGACAGGGGTGATTCACCCCTCCACTTT
abundance: -; d_gene: -; len: 15; v_gene: TRBV28; j_gene: TRBJ2-6; CDR3aa: CASTDYRSGANVLTF; CDR3nt: TGTGCCAGCACCGACTACCGATCTGGGGCCAACGTCCTGACTTTC
abundance: -; d_gene: -; len: 15; v_gene: TRBV7-2; j_gene: TRBJ1-1; CDR3aa: CASSLAKTLNTEAFF; CDR3nt: TGTGCCAGCAGCTTAGCTAAGACTTTGAACACTGAAGCTTTCTTT
abundance: once; d_gene: -; len: 16; v_gene: TRBV6-2/TRBV6-3; j_gene: TRBJ1-5; CDR3aa: CASSYTGQTSNQPQHF; CDR3nt: TGTGCCAGCAGTTACACCGGACAGACGAGCAATCAGCCCCAGCATTTT
abundance: -; d_gene: -; len: 14; v_gene: TRBV7-2; j_gene: TRBJ2-3; CDR3aa: CASSRGTHTDTQYF; CDR3nt: TGTGCCAGCAGCAGGGGGACCCACACAGATACGCAGTATTTT
abundance: -; d_gene: -; len: 12; v_gene: TRBV11-2; j_gene: TRBJ2-1; CDR3aa: CASSRDFSEQFF; CDR3nt: TGTGCCAGCAGCCGGGACTTCTCTGAGCAGTTCTTC
abundance: -; d_gene: -; len: 15; v_gene: TRBV21-1; j_gene: TRBJ1-4; CDR3aa: CASSKGGRGGEKLFF; CDR3nt: TGTGCCAGCAGCAAAGGGGGCAGGGGTGGCGAAAAACTGTTTTTT
abundance: -; d_gene: TRBD1; len: 14; v_gene: TRBV19; j_gene: TRBJ2-7; CDR3aa: CASSMTGPPTEQYF; CDR3nt: TGTGCCAGTAGTATGACAGGGCCACCTACGGAGCAGTACTTC
abundance: -; d_gene: -; len: 13; v_gene: TRBV21-1; j_gene: TRBJ1-2; CDR3aa: CASHLGEGWGYTF; CDR3nt: TGTGCCAGCCACCTGGGGGAGGGGTGGGGCTACACCTTC
abundance: -; d_gene: TRBD2; len: 14; v_gene: TRBV7-3; j_gene: TRBJ2-2; CDR3aa: CASKLAENTGELFF; CDR3nt: TGTGCCAGCAAACTAGCGGAGAACACCGGGGAGCTGTTTTTT